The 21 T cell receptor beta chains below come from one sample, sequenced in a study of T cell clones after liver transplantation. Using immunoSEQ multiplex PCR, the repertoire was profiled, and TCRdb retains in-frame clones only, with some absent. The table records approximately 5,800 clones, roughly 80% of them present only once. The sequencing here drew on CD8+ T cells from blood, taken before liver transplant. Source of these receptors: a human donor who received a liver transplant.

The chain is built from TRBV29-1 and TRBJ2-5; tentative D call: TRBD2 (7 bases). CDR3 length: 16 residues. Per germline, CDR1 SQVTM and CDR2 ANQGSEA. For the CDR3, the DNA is TGCACCGCTAAAAGGGGGGCGGGAGCCCATGAAGAGACCCAGTACTTC. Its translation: CTAKRGAGAHEETQYF.

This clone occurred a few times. CDR3 amino acids: CASSLSGPWDEQYF. Here the CDR3 DNA reads TGTGCCAGCAGCTTATCGGGGCCCTGGGACGAGCAGTACTTC. J is TRBJ2-7 and V is TRBV7-3; perhaps D is TRBD1 or TRBD2 (5 bases each). Germline CDR1 and CDR2: SGHTA and FQGTGA. The CDR3 loop spans 14 amino acids. Trimming left V 2 bases short and J 5 bases short, with 13 bases between.

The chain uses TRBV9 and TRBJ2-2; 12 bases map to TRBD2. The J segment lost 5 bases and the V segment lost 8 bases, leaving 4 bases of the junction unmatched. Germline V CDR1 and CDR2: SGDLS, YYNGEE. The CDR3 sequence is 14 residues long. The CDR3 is CASTSGGWTGELFF. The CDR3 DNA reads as TGTGCCAGTACTAGCGGGGGGTGGACCGGGGAGCTGTTTTTT.

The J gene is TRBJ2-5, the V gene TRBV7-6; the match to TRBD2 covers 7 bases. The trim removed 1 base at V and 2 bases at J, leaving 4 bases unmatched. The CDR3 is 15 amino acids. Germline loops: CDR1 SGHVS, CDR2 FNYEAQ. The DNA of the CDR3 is TGTGCCAGCAGCTTAGTCGGGACTAAACAAGAGACCCAGTACTTC. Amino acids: CASSLVGTKQETQYF.

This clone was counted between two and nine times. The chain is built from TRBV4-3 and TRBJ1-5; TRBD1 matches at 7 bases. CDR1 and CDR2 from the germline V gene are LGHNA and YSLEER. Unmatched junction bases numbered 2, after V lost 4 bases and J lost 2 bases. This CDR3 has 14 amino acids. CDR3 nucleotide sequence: TGCGCCAGCAGCCTCGGACAGGGCAATCAGCCCCAGCATTTT. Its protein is CASSLGQGNQPQHF.

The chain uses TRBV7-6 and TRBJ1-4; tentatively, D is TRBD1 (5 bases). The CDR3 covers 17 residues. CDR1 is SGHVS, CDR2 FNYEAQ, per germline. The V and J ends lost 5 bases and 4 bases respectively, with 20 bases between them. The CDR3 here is CASSLVSGGSYNEKLFF. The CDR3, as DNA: TGTGCCAGCAGCCTGGTCTCGGGGGGGTCCTATAATGAAAAACTGTTTTTT.

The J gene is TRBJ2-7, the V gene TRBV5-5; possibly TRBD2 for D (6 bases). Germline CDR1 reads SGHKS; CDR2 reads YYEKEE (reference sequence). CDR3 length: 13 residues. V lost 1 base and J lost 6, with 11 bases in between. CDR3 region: CASSLISGVEQYF. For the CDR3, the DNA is TGTGCCAGCAGCTTGATTTCGGGAGTCGAGCAGTACTTC.

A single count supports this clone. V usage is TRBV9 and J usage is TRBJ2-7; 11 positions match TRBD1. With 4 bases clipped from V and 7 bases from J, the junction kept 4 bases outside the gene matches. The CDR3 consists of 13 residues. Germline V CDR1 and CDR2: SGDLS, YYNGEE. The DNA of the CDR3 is TGTGCCAGCAGCCTGGACAGGGGGCGGGAGCAGTACTTC. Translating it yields CASSLDRGREQYF.

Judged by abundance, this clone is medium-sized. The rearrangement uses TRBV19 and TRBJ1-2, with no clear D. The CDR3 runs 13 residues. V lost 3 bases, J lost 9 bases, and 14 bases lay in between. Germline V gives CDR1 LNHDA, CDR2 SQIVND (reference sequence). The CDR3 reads CASSIGRTSSYTF. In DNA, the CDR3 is TGTGCCAGTAGTATCGGGAGGACCTCAAGCTACACCTTC.

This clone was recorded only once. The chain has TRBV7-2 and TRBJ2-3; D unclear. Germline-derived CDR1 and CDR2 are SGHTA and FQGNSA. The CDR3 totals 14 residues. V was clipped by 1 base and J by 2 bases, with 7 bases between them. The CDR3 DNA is TGTGCCAGCAGCTTAGAGACTCACACAGATACGCAGTATTTT. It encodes CASSLETHTDTQYF.

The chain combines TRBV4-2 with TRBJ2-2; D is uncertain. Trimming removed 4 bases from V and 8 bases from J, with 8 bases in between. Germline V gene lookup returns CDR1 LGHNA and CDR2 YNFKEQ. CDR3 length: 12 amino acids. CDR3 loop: CASSRGSGELFF. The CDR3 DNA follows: TGTGCCAGCAGCCGGGGATCAGGGGAGCTGTTTTTT.

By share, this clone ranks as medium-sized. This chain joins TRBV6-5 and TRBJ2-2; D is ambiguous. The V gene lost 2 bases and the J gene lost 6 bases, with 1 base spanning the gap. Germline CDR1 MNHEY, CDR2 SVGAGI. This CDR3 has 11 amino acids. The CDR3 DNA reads TGTGCCAGCAGTTACCCCGGGGAGCTGTTTTTT. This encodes CASSYPGELFF.

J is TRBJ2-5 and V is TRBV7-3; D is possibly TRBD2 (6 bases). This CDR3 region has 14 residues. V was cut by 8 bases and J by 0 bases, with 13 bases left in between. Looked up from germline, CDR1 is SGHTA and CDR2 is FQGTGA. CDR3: CASSNGGHQETQYF. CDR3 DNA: TGTGCCAGCTCAAACGGAGGGCACCAAGAGACCCAGTACTTC.

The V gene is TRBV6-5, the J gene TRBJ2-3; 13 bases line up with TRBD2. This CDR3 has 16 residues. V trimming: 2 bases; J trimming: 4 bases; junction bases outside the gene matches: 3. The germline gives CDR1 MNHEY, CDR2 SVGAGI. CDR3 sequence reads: CASSYRGTSGADTQYF. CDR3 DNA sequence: TGTGCCAGCAGTTACCGGGGGACTAGCGGGGCAGATACGCAGTATTTT.

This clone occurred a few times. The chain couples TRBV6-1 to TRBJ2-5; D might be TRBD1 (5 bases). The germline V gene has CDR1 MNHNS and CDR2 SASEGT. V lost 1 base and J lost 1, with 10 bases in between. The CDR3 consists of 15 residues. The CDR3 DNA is TGTGCCAGCAGTGAAGGCAGGGCCATCCAAGAGACCCAGTACTTC. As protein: CASSEGRAIQETQYF.

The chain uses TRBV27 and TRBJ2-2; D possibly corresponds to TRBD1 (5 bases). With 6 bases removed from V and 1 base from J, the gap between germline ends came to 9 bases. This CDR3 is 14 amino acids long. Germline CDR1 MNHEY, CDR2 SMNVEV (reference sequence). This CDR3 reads CASRLGQNTGELFF. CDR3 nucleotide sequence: TGTGCCAGCAGGCTCGGACAGAACACCGGGGAGCTGTTTTTT.

Written as DNA, the CDR3 is TGCGCCAGCAGCCCGGGACCGGATGGCTACACCTTC. As protein: CASSPGPDGYTF. V usage is TRBV5-1 and J usage is TRBJ1-2, with D possibly TRBD1 on 5 matching bases. The CDR3 has 12 residues. CDR1 and CDR2 (germline): SGHRS, YFSETQ. V was shortened by 4 bases and J by 6 bases, with 10 bases between the two germline ends.

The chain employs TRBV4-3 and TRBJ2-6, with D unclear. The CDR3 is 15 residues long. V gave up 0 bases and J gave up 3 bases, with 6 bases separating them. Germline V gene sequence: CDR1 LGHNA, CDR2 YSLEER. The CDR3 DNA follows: TGCGCCAGCAGCCAAGAGTTCGATGGGGCCAACGTCCTGACTTTC. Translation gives CASSQEFDGANVLTF.

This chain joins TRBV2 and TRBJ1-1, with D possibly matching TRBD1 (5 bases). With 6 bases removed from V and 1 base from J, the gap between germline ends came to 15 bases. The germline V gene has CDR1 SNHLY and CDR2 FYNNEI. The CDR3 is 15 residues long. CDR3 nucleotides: TGTGCCAGCAGCCCTAAACAGGAGCCGAACACTGAAGCTTTCTTT. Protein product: CASSPKQEPNTEAFF.

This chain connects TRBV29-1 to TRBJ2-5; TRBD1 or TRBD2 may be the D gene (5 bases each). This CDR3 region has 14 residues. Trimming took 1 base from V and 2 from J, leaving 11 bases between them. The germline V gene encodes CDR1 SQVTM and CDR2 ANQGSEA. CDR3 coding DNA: TGCAGCGTTGAAGGACGGGGCGGTCAAGAGACCCAGTACTTC. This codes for CSVEGRGGQETQYF. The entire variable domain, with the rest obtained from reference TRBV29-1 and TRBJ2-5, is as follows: SAVISQKPSRDICQRGTSLTIQCQVDSQVTMMFWYRQQPGQSLTLIATANQGSEATYESGFVIDKFPISRPNLTFSTLTVSNMSPEDSSIYLCSVEGRGGQETQYFGPGTRLLVL.

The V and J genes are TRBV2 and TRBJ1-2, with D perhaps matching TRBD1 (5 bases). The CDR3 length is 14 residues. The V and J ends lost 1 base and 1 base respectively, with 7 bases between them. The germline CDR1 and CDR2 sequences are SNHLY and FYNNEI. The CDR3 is CASSEVGGNYGYTF. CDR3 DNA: TGTGCCAGCAGTGAAGTGGGGGGTAACTATGGCTACACCTTC.